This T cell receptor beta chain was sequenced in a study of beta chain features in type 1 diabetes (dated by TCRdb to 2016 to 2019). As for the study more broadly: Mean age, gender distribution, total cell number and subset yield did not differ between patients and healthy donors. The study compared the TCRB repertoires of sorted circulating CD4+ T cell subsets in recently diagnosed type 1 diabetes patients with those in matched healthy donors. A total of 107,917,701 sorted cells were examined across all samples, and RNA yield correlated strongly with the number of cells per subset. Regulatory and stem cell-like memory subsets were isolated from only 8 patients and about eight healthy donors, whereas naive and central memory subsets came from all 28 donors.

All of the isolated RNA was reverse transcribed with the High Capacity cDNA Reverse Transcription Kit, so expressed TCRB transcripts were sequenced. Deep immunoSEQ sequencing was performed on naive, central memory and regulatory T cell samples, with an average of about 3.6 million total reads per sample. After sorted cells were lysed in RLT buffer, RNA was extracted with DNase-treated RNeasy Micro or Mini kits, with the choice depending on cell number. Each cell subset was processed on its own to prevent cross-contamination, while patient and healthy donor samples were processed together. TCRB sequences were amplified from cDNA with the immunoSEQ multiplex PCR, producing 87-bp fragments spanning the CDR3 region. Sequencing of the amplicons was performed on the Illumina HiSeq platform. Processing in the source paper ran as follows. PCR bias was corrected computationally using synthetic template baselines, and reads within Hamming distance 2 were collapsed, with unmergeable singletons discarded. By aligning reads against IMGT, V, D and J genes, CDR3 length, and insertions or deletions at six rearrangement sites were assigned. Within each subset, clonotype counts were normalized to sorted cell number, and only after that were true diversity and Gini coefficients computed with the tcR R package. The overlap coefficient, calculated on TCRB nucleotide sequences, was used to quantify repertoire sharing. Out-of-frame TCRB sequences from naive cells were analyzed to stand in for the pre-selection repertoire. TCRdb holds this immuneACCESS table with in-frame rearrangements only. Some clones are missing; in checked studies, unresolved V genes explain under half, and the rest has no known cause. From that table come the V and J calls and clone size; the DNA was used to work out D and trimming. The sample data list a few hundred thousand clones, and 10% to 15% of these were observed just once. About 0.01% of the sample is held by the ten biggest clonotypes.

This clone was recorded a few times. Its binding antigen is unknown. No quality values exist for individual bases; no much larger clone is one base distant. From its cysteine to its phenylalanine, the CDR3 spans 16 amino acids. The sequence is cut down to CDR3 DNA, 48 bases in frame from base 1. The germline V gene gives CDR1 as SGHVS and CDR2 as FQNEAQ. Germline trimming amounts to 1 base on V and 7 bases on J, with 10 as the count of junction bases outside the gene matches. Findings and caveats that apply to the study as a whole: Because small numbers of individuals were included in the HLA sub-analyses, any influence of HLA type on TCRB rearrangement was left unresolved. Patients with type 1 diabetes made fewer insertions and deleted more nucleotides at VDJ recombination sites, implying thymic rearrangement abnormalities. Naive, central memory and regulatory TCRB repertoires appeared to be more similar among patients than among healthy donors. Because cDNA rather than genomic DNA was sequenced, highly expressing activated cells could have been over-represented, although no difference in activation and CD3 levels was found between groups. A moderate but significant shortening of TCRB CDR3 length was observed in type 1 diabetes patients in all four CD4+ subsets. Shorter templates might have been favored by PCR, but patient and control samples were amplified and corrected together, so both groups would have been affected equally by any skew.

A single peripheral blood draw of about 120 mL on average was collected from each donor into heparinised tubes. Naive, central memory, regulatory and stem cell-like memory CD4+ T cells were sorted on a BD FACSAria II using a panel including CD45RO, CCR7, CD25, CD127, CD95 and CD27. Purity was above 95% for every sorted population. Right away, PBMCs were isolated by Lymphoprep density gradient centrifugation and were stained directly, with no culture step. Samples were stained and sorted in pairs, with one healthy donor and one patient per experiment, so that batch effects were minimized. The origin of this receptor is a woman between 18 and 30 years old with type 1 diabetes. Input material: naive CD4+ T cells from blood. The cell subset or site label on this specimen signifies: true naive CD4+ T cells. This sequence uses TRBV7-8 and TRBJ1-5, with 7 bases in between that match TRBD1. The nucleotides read TGTGCCAGCAGCTTAGGACAGGGATATGTAGGACAGCCCCAGCATTTT. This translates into CASSLGQGYVGQPQHF.